A single sample is the source of the 10 T cell receptor delta chains below, sequenced in a study of γδ T cells in repeated Plasmodium falciparum infection. Vgamma9/Vdelta2+ and Vdelta2-negative gammadelta T cells were flow-sorted from PBMC for bulk sequencing. TCRdb reanalysed the multiplex PCR reads with CATT. This sample has 45,000 to 60,000 delta-chain clones, with around 2% found just once. Sequences were obtained from gamma-delta T cells from blood. The source is a pool of human donors (malaria-infected and uninfected, not separated).

For this clone: TCRdb's protein for this DNA is that of a much larger clone and differs from the translation at residue 13, likely a read error; the protein shown is the DNA translation. V and J are TRDV1 and TRDJ1; the match to TRDD3 covers 7 bases. Matching the DNA to germline supplied the J gene, which TCRdb does not give. This CDR3 has 17 amino acids. From germline, CDR1 is TSWWSYY and CDR2 QGS. Trimming cost V 4 bases and J 7 bases; bases outside gene matches: 18. The CDR3 DNA reads as TGTGCTCTTGGGGTCCCCCTACTGTGGTGGGGGAGGGGTAAACTCATCTTT. This translates into CALGVPLLWWGRGKLIF.

This clone appeared a few times. With the J gene uncalled, the V gene is TRDV1. CDR1 TSWWSYY and CDR2 QGS come from the germline V gene. The CDR3 consists of 9 residues. This CDR3 is CALGELAFF. CDR3 DNA sequence: TGTGCTCTTGGGGAACTAGCCTTTTTT.

This clone was found many times. TCRdb's listed protein matches a much larger clone and diverges from this DNA's translation at residue 11, likely through a read error; the protein shown comes from the DNA. J is TRDJ1 and V is TRDV1; 7 nucleotides agree with TRDD3. Trimming removed 4 bases from V and 2 bases from J; junction bases left unmatched: 16. CDR1 and CDR2 (germline): TSWWSYY, QGS. This CDR3 spans 18 amino acids. The CDR3 DNA sequence: TGTGCTCTTGGGGGTTGTACTGGCTGGGGGGTAAGTACCGATAAACTCATCTTT. Translation: CALGGCTGWGVSTDKLIF.

Comments on this clone: The protein held in TCRdb is that of a much larger clone and does not match this DNA's translation at residue 6, likely because of a read error; the protein shown is translated from the DNA. J is TRDJ1 and V is TRDV1; perhaps TRDD3 as D (9 bases). Matching the DNA to germline supplied the J gene, which TCRdb does not give. CDR1 and CDR2 from the germline V gene are TSWWSYY and QGS. Trimming shortened V by 3 bases and J by 7 bases, and 33 bases separated the two germline ends. The CDR3 is 20 amino acids. The DNA of the CDR3 is TGTGCTCTTGGGGACTTCCTACCTACGGTCCCTGGGGGATTGAGAGGTAAACTCATCTTT. Translation gives CALGDFLPTVPGGLRGKLIF.

This clone appeared many times. TCRdb assigns this DNA the protein of a much larger clone, which departs from its translation at residue 3; this likely reflects a read error, and the protein shown comes from translating the DNA. This chain links TRDV3 with TRDJ1; 11 bases align to TRDD3. The J gene is absent in TCRdb and was assigned here via DNA matching to germline. CDR3 size: 14 residues. CDR1 and CDR2 from the germline V gene are TVYSNPD and GDNSRS (reference sequence). Trimming took 3 bases from V and 8 from J; bases not matched to a gene: 11. CDR3 coding DNA: TGTGCCTTCTATTACTGGGGGATAGGGCCAAAACTCATCTTT. Translation: CAFYYWGIGPKLIF.

To note about this clone: A far larger clone is only one base removed, so a read error is likely. The sample has other DNA sequences that encode this CDR3 too. The chain recombines TRDV1 with TRDJ1; no clear D gene. TCRdb lists no J gene, so it was determined here by aligning the DNA to germline. Trimming removed 1 base at V and 1 base at J, with 28 bases between. Germline CDR1 reads TSWWSYY; CDR2 reads QGS. This CDR3 has 21 amino acids. In DNA form, the CDR3 reads TGTGCTCTTGGGGAACCCCTATTTGTATTCAGCCGGGCGCCTGTCACCGATAAACTCATCTTT. Amino acids: CALGEPLFVFSRAPVTDKLIF.

This clone was found many times. A far bigger clonotype differs at one base, so this is likely a read error. The sample contains more than one DNA sequence encoding this CDR3. The J gene has no call, while the V gene is TRDV3; TRDD3 is the table's D call and was not checked against the DNA. The V gene's germline CDR1 is TVYSNPD and CDR2 GDNSRS (reference sequence). This CDR3 region has 13 residues. CDR3 amino acids: CASTAFRGDKLIF. The CDR3 DNA sequence: TGTGCCTCCACGGCCTTCCGGGGCGATAAGCTCATCTTT.

Regarding this clone: The protein that TCRdb holds for this DNA derives from a much larger clone and differs from the translated DNA at residue 19, which likely indicates a read error; the protein shown here is translated from the DNA. The V gene call reads TRDV2; no J gene was called; TRDD3, the table's D call, was not compared with the DNA. Per the germline V gene, CDR1 is GEAIGNYY and CDR2 is EKD. The CDR3 runs 21 residues. This CDR3 reads CACDTSMGTGVGPWDTRQVFF. DNA for the CDR3: TGTGCCTGTGACACCTCCATGGGCACTGGGGTCGGCCCCTGGGACACCCGACAGGTGTTTTTC.

This clone was seen at least ten times. A far bigger clonotype differs at one base, so this is likely a read error. Other DNA sequences from this sample encode an identical CDR3 as well. The chain is built from TRDV2 and TRDJ1; the D gene is possibly TRDD3 (6 bases). This CDR3 region has 18 residues. The V end lost 0 bases, the J end lost 0 bases, and 19 bases lay between the germline ends. Germline V gene sequence: CDR1 GEAIGNYY, CDR2 EKD. The CDR3 nucleotides read TGTGCCTGTGACACCCTAAGTACGGGGGAACAGTACACCGATAAACTCATCTTT. Its protein product is CACDTLSTGEQYTDKLIF.

There are a few counts of this clone. TCRdb has a much larger clone's protein, which differs at residue 19 from the translation of this DNA, likely because of a read error; what is shown is the protein translated from the DNA. This chain joins TRDV1 and TRDJ1; 12 bases fit TRDD3. The J gene is not listed in TCRdb, so it was assigned here from a DNA match to germline. CDR3 length: 22 residues. CDR1 TSWWSYY and CDR2 QGS come from the germline V gene. The CDR3 reads CALGEPIPTIFLGDTWTDELIF. The CDR3 nucleotides are TGTGCTCTTGGGGAACCCATTCCTACGATATTTCTGGGGGATACGTGGACCGATGAACTCATCTTT.